Sequencing of this T cell receptor beta chain was carried out in a study of Ad26.COV2.S vaccination and SARS-CoV-2 variants. Treatment here: some 20 received Ad26.COV2.S at low or high dose, single or two shots; 5 received placebo; per-sample allocation not given. All samples were drawn on day 63, counting from the first vaccine or placebo injection. Produced via immunoSEQ multiplex PCR; TCRdb's table is partial and in-frame only. The profile covers approximately 350,000 clones, with over 75% appearing a single time and roughly 3.1% taken by the ten largest. J lost 5 bases, V lost 2 bases, and 7 bases had no gene match. This CDR3 region has 16 residues. CDR1 LGHNA and CDR2 YSLEER come from the germline V gene.

The clonotype was recovered from a person between 18 and 65 years old who received the Ad26.COV2.S COVID-19 vaccine or a placebo. Sequencing was performed on peripheral blood, taken in a trial of Ad26.COV2.S vaccine versus placebo. V is TRBV4-3 and J is TRBJ1-1; 11 bases are shared with TRBD1. In DNA form, the CDR3 reads TGCGCCAGCAGCCAACGCCGGGACAGGGGGTTTACTGAAGCTTTCTTT. It translates to CASSQRRDRGFTEAFF.